This T cell receptor (beta chain) appears in the sequencing data of a study of monozygotic twins with inflammatory bowel disease. Study conclusions and caveats: Researchers were unable to tell different T cell subtypes apart. Other individuals had fewer clonotypes in common with IBD patients than with healthy twins, especially with disease activity.

UMIs that included a 6-nucleotide sample barcode were added by template switching, which took place during cDNA synthesis. TCRdb reprocessed the 5' RACE reads, with one entry per CDR3 protein and no DNA. The specimen's table records about 330,000 distinct CDR3 sequences. In the case of this clonotype: The antigen remains undetermined.

Isolation of total RNA was performed on whole blood, with no prior T cell sorting. This CDR3 has 19 amino acids. Germline lookup yields CDR1 DFQATT and CDR2 SNEGSKA (reference sequence). The receptor comes from a human donor with ulcerative colitis or Crohn's disease, or a healthy co-twin of an affected twin (not recorded which). The sequenced sample was blood. This sequence joins TRBV20-1 and TRBJ2-3; the TRBD1 assignment by TCRdb is unverifiable without DNA. This chain's CDR3 is CSARDQSFGQGTKPDTQYF.